This entry is about one TCR beta chain. This sample is part of a study of blood T cell repertoires in COVID-19. This CDR3 contains 15 residues. The germline CDR1 and CDR2 sequences are SEHNR and FQNEAQ (reference sequence). Trimming cost V 5 bases and J 5 bases; bases outside gene matches: 9. Repertoires were generated with immunoSEQ multiplex PCR, while TCRdb's copy carries only in-frame clones and drops some. The data show roughly 150,000 clones, 78% seen once. The sequencing input was peripheral blood. The TCR comes from an elderly woman with acute or convalescent COVID-19. The rearrangement uses TRBV7-9 and TRBJ1-3, with 7 bases lining up with TRBD1. The DNA for the CDR3 is TGTGCCAGCAGCCCCCCCGGGACAGAAAGAAACACCATATATTTT. This codes for CASSPPGTERNTIYF.